Shown below are 19 T cell receptor beta chains from a single sample sequenced in a study of blood T cells in healthy people across ages. A sample-barcoded 5' primer and a J-beta primer mix were used in a second PCR of about 7 to 12 cycles. TCRdb redid the calling of the 5' RACE reads with MiXCR, one entry per CDR3 protein. The repertoire includes 730,000 or so distinct CDR3 sequences, 43% of them detected once, and under 25% sits in the top ten. Sequencing used blood. These receptors were obtained from a woman aged 55-70 years in good health.

The genes are TRBV4-3 and TRBJ2-6; 8 bases match TRBD1. Germline CDR1 reads LGHNA; CDR2 reads YSLEER. CDR3 size: 19 residues. V shed 0 bases, J shed 1 base, and the junction held 8 bases outside the gene matches. In DNA form, the CDR3 reads TGCGCCAGCAGCCAAGACGAGGGCCAGGGGGCATCTGGGGCCAACGTCCTGACTTTC. It is translated as CASSQDEGQGASGANVLTF.

This clonotype was detected many times. This sequence joins TRBV12-3 or TRBV12-4 and TRBJ2-1, with 11 nucleotides matching TRBD2. J lost 7 bases, V lost 7 bases, and 9 bases had no gene match. The CDR3 has 15 amino acids. CDR3 residues: CASTLSGGAWNEQFF. DNA for the CDR3: TGTGCCAGCACCCTTAGCGGGGGGGCGTGGAATGAGCAGTTCTTC.

The chain joins TRBV11-2 to TRBJ1-1; D call uncertain. Germline V CDR1 and CDR2: SGHAT, FQNNGV. The CDR3 contains 14 residues. V lost 0 bases and J lost 5, with 10 bases in between. The CDR3 nucleotides read TGTGCCAGCAGCTTAGAGGAGGGTCTGACTGAAGCTTTCTTT. Its translation: CASSLEEGLTEAFF.

The chain links TRBV6-5 to TRBJ1-2; D possibly corresponds to TRBD1 (5 bases). The CDR3 has 14 residues. Per germline, CDR1 MNHEY and CDR2 SVGAGI. V lost 5 bases and J 8 bases, leaving 18 bases between the germline ends. This chain's CDR3 is CASSPLGQGWGYTF. DNA of the CDR3: TGTGCCAGCAGTCCACTGGGGCAGGGATGGGGCTACACCTTC.

V and J are TRBV4-3 and TRBJ2-1; D possibly corresponds to TRBD2 (6 bases). V was shortened by 0 bases and J by 2 bases, with 8 bases between the two germline ends. Germline V CDR1 and CDR2: LGHNA, YSLEER. This CDR3 is 15 amino acids long. CDR3 in DNA: TGCGCCAGCAGCCAAGACAGGGAGGCCTACAATGAGCAGTTCTTC. This codes for CASSQDREAYNEQFF.

For the CDR3, the DNA is TGCAGCGTTGAGCCGGGACGGGGAACGGCAGATACGCAGTATTTT. Encoded protein: CSVEPGRGTADTQYF. The genes are TRBV29-1 and TRBJ2-3, with D perhaps being TRBD1 or TRBD2 (5 bases each). Germline V gene data show CDR1 as SQVTM and CDR2 as ANQGSEA. Trimming removed 3 bases at V and 4 bases at J, with 17 bases between. The CDR3 extends over 15 amino acids.

In regard to this clonotype: A much larger clone sits a single nucleotide away, making a read error possible. The chain uses TRBV25-1 and TRBJ1-4, with no clear D. The germline V gene encodes CDR1 MGHDK and CDR2 SYGVNS. The CDR3 loop spans 15 amino acids. The V gene lost 4 bases and the J gene lost 10 bases, with 19 bases spanning the gap. CDR3: CASSGWAERGGKLFF. The DNA of the CDR3 is TGTGCCAGCAGTGGTTGGGCTGAACGGGGTGGAAAACTGTTTTTT.

This clonotype has just a few counts. The chain uses TRBV10-3 and TRBJ2-5; the match to TRBD2 covers 13 bases. From germline, CDR1 is ENHRY and CDR2 SYGVKD. The junction had 9 bases not matched to a gene; V was cut back by 6 bases and J by 2 bases. The CDR3 runs 17 residues. The CDR3 region is CAIRAGLAGSNQETQYF. CDR3 nucleotides: TGTGCCATCAGGGCGGGACTAGCGGGGTCAAATCAAGAGACCCAGTACTTC.

This chain links TRBV11-1 with TRBJ2-3, with 8 bases aligning to TRBD2. Germline trimming cut 3 bases from V and 5 bases from J; bases unmatched to any gene: 34. CDR1 is SGHAT and CDR2 is FQDESV in the germline V gene (reference sequence). CDR3 length equals 24 residues. The CDR3 nucleotides are TGTGCCAGCAGCTTTTTTTTCGCAAAGGACAAATTCAATACACAAGCGGGAGCGGGAGATACGCAGTATTTT. Protein sequence: CASSFFFAKDKFNTQAGAGDTQYF.

The V and J genes are TRBV9 and TRBJ1-6, with 10 bases fitting TRBD1. This CDR3 contains 15 residues. Germline V gives CDR1 SGDLS, CDR2 YYNGEE. J gave up 7 bases and V 3 bases, and 4 bases lay outside the gene matches. In nucleotides, the CDR3 is TGTGCCAGCAGCGGCGGGACAGGGGAAAATTCACCCCTCCACTTT. Protein sequence: CASSGGTGENSPLHF.

This clonotype was counted a few times. This rearrangement joins TRBV7-3 to TRBJ2-3; 12 nucleotides align to TRBD2. Trimming at V came to 5 bases and at J to 0 bases, leaving 6 bases not matched to a gene. This CDR3 is built from 17 residues. Looked up from germline, CDR1 is SGHTA and CDR2 is FQGTGA. The CDR3 sequence: CASSKWTSGASTDTQYF. The CDR3 DNA follows: TGTGCCAGCAGCAAGTGGACTAGCGGGGCTAGCACAGATACGCAGTATTTT.

The rearrangement joins TRBV3-1 to TRBJ1-6; D is possibly TRBD1 (5 bases). Germline V gene data show CDR1 as LGHDT and CDR2 as YNNKEL (reference sequence). V lost 1 base and J 10 bases, leaving 17 bases between the germline ends. The CDR3 sequence is 16 residues long. As DNA, the CDR3 is TGTGCCAGCAGCCAAGCGCCAGGGAACAGTGGATCACCCCTCCACTTT. It encodes CASSQAPGNSGSPLHF.

The count of this clonotype is one. The chain employs TRBV9 and TRBJ2-5; TRBD2 matches 8 bases. Losses at the gene ends were 0 bases for V and 5 bases for J; bases not matched to a gene: 6. The CDR3 is made up of 15 amino acids. From germline, CDR1 is SGDLS and CDR2 YYNGEE. The CDR3 DNA reads as TGTGCCAGCAGCGTAGTGGCGGGGGGTCATGAGACCCAGTACTTC. Protein product: CASSVVAGGHETQYF.

The CDR3 nucleotides are TGTGCCACTGGGGGGGCTAGCGGTAGGTACAATGAGCAGTACTTC. Amino acid sequence: CATGGASGRYNEQYF. V usage is TRBV24-1 and J usage is TRBJ2-1, with D perhaps TRBD2 (7 bases). The J call is uncertain, as TRBJ2-7 better fits the DNA end. The CDR3 covers 15 residues. CDR1 is KGHDR, CDR2 SFDVKD, per germline.

This clonotype was picked up a small number of times. This chain joins TRBV5-1 and TRBJ1-4; D not resolved. In germline, CDR1 is SGHRS, CDR2 YFSETQ. V lost 0 bases and J lost 0, with 6 bases in between. There are 15 residues in the CDR3. CDR3 amino acids: CASSLDSATNEKLFF. CDR3 DNA: TGCGCCAGCAGCTTGGATTCTGCAACTAATGAAAAACTGTTTTTT.

A word on this clonotype: This may come from a read error, since a much larger clone is one base off. For the CDR3, the DNA is TGCGCCAGCAGCTTGGTTCAGGCATCCCGTGACGAGCAGTACTTC. Translation: CASSLVQASRDEQYF. The rearrangement uses TRBV5-1 and TRBJ2-7; D is unclear. The CDR3 is made up of 15 amino acids. Trimming took off 0 bases at V and 5 bases at J, with 15 bases between the two ends. Per the germline V gene, CDR1 is SGHRS and CDR2 is YFSETQ.

J is TRBJ2-1 and V is TRBV5-1; perhaps TRBD2 as D (7 bases). TRBJ2-7 explains the end of the DNA better; the J call may be wrong. This CDR3 has 13 residues. Germline values: CDR1 SGHRS, CDR2 YFSETQ. The CDR3 DNA follows: TGCGCCAGCAGGGGGGGGCACTACAATGAGCAGTACTTC. Translation gives CASRGGHYNEQYF.

This clonotype was detected a few times. The chain links TRBV24-1 to TRBJ2-1; 7 bases are a match to TRBD2. CDR3 length: 15 residues. J was trimmed by 3 bases and V by 6 bases; bases with no gene match: 7. Looked up from germline, CDR1 is KGHDR and CDR2 is SFDVKD. CDR3: CATSRAGGNYNEQFF. CDR3 DNA sequence: TGTGCCACCAGTCGAGCCGGGGGGAACTACAATGAGCAGTTCTTC.

This clonotype occurred a few times. This rearrangement joins TRBV7-3 to TRBJ2-1; 16 nucleotides line up with TRBD2. This CDR3 is 17 amino acids long. V trimming: 2 bases; J trimming: 6 bases; junction bases outside the gene matches: 4. Germline V gene data show CDR1 as SGHTA and CDR2 as FQGTGA. Here the CDR3 reads CASSLGGTSGRVNEQFF. The CDR3 region has the DNA TGTGCCAGCAGCTTAGGAGGGACTAGCGGGAGGGTCAATGAGCAGTTCTTC. Combining the CDR3 with reference TRBV7-3 and TRBJ2-1 gives the whole variable domain GAGVSQTPSNKVTEKGKYVELRCDPISGHTALYWYRQSLGQGPEFLIYFQGTGAADDSGLPNDRFFAVRPEGSVSTLKIQRTERGDSAVYLCASSLGGTSGRVNEQFFGPGTRLTVL.